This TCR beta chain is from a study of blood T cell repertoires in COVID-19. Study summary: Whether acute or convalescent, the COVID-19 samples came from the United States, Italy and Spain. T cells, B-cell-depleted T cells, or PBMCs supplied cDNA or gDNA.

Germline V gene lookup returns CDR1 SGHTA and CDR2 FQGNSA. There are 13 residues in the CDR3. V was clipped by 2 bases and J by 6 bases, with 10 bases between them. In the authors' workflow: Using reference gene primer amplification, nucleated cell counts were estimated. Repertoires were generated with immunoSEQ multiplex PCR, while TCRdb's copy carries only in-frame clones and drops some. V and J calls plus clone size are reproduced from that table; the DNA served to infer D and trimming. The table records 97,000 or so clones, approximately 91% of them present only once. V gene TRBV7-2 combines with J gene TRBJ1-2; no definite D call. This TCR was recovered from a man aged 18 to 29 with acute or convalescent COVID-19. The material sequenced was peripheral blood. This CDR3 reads CASSLSPRHGYTF. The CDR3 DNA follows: TGTGCCAGCAGCTTATCCCCGAGGCATGGCTACACCTTC.